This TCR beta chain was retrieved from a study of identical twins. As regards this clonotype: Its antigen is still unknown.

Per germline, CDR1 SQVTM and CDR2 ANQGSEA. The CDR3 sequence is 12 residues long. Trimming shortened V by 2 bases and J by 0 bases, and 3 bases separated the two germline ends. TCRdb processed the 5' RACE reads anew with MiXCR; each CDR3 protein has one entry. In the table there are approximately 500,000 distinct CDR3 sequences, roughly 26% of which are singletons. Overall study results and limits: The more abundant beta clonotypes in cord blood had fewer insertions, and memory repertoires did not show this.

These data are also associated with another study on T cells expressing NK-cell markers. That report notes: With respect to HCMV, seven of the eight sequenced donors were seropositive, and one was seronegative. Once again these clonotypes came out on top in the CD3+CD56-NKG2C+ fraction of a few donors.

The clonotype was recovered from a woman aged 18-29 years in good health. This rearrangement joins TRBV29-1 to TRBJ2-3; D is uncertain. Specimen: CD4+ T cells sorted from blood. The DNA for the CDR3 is TGCAGCGTTGAAAGGAGCACAGATACGCAGTATTTT. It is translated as CSVERSTDTQYF.